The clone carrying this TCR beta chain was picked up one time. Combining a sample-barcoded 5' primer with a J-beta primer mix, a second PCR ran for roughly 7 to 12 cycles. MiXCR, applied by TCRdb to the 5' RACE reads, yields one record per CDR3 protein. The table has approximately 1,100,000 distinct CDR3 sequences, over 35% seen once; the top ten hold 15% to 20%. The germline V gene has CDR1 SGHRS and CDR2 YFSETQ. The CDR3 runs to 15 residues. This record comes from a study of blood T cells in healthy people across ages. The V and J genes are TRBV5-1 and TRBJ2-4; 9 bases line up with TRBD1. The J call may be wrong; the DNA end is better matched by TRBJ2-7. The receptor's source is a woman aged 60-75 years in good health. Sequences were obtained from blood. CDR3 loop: CASSLEGQGRYEQYF. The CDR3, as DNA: TGCGCCAGCAGCTTGGAGGGACAGGGTAGATACGAGCAGTACTTC.